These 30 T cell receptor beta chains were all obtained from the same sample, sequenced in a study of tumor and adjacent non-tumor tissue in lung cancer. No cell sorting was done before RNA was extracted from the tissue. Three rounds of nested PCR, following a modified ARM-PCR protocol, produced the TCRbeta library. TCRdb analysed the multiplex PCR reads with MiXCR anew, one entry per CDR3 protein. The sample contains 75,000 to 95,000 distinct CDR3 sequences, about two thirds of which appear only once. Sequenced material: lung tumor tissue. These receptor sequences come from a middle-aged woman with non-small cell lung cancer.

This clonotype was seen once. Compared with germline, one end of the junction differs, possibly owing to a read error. Here the CDR3 reads CVSSDTETQYF. CDR3 in DNA: TGTGTCAGCAGTGACACAGAAACCCAGTACTTC. The chain uses TRBV28 and TRBJ2-5; D unresolved. The CDR3 contains 11 residues. The germline CDR1 and CDR2 sequences are MDHEN and SYDVKM. Full variable domain (remainder filled in from reference TRBV28 and TRBJ2-5): DVKVTQSSRYLVKRTGEKVFLECVQDMDHENMFWYRQDPGLGLRLIYFSYDVKMKEKGDIPEGYSVSREKKERFSLILESASTNQTSMYLCVSSDTETQYFGPGTRLLVL.

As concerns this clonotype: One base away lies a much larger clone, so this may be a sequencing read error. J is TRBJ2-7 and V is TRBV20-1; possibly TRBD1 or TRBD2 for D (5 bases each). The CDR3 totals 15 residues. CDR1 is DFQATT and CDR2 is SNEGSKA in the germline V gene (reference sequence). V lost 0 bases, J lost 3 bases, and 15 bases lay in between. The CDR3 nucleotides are TGCAGTGCTAGAGATCGGGACCCCTCATACTACGAGCAGTACTTC. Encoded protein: CSARDRDPSYYEQYF.

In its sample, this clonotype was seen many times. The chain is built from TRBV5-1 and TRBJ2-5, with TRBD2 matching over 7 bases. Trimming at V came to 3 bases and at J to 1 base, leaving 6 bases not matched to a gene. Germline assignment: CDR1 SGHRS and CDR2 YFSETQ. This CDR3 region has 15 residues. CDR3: CASSSTGGGQETQYF. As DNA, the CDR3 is TGCGCCAGCAGCTCGACGGGCGGGGGCCAAGAGACCCAGTACTTC.

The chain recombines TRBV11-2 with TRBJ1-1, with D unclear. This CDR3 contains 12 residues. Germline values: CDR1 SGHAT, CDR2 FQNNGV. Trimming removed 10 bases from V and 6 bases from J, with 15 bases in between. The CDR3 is CATSSRHSEAFF. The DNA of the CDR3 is TGTGCCACCAGTTCGCGACATTCTGAAGCTTTCTTT.

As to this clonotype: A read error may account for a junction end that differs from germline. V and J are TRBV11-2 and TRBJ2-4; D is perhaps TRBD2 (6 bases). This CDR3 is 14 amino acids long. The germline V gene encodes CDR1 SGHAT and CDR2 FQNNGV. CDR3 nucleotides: TGTACTAGCAGCCTCACGGGCAGTAAAAACATTCAGTATTTC. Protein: CTSSLTGSKNIQYF.

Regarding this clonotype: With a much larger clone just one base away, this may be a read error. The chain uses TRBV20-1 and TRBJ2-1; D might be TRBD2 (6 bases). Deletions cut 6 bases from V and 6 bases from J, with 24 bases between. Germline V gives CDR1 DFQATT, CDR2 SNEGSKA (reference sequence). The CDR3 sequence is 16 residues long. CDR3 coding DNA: TGCAGTGCACCCCTCCCGGTAGTGGGAGGCTCCAATGAGCAGTTCTTC. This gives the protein CSAPLPVVGGSNEQFF.

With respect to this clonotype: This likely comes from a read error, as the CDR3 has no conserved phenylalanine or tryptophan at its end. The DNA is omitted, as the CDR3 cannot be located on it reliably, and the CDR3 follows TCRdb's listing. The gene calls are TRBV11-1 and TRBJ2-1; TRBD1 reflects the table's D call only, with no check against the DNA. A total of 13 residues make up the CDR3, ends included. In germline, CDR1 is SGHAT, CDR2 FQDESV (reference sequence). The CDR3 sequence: CVSSLHRGWDQII.

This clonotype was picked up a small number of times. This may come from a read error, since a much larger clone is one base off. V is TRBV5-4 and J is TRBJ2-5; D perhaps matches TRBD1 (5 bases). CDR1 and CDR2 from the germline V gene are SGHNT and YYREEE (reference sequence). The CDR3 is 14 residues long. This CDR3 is CAISLGLNQETQYF. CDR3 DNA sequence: TGTGCCATCAGCTTGGGGCTGAACCAAGAGACCCAGTACTTC. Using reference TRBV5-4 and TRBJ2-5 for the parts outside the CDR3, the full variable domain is ETGVTQSPTHLIKTRGQQVTLRCSSQSGHNTVSWYQQALGQGPQFIFQYYREEENGRGNFPPRFSGLQFPNYSSELNVNALELDDSALYLCAISLGLNQETQYFGPGTRLLVL.

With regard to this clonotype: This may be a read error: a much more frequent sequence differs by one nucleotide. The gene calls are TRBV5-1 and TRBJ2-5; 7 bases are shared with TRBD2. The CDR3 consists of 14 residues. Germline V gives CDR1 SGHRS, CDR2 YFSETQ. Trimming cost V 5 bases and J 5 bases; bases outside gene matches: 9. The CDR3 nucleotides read TGCGCCAGCAGACAGACTAGCAGGATTGAGACCCAGTACTTC. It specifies CASRQTSRIETQYF.

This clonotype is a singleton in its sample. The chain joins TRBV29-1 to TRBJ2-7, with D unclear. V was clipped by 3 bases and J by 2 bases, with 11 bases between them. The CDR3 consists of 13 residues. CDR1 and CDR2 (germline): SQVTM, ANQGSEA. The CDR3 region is CSVEKIGPYEQYF. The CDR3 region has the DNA TGCAGCGTTGAGAAAATCGGGCCCTACGAGCAGTACTTC.

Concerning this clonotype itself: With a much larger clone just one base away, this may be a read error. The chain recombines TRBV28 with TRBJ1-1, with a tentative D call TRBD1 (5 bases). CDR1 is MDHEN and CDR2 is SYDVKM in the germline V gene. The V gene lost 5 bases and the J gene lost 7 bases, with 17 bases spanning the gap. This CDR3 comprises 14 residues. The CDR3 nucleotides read TGTGCCAGCAGTATAGGCGGCAGGGCAGTTGAAGCTTTCTTT. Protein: CASSIGGRAVEAFF.

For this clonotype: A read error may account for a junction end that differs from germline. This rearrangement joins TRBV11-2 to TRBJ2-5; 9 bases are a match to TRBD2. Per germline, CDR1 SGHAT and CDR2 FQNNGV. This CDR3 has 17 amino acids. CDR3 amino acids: CASSLSNSGGIQETQYF. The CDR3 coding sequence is TGTGCCAGCAGCTTGAGTAATAGCGGGGGCATACAAGAGACCCAATACTTC.

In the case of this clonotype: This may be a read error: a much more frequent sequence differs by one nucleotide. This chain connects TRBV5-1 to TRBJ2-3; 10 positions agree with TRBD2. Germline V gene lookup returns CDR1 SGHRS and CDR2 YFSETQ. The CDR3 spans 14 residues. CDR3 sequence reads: CVSSGGGPTDTQYF. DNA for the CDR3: TGCGTCAGCAGCGGGGGGGGACCCACAGATACGCAGTATTTT. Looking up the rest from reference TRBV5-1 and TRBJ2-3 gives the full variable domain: KAGVTQTPRYLIKTRGQQVTLSCSPISGHRSVSWYQQTPGQGLQFLFEYFSETQRNKGNFPGRFSGRQFSNSRSEMNVSTLELGDSALYLCVSSGGGPTDTQYFGPGTRLTVL.

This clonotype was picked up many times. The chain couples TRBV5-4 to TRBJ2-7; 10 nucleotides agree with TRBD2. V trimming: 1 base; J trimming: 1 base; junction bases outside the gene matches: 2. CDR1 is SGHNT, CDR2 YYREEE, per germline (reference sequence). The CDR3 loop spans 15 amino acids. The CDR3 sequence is CASSLHSGGSYEQYF. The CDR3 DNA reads TGTGCCAGCAGCTTGCATAGCGGGGGGTCCTACGAGCAGTACTTC.

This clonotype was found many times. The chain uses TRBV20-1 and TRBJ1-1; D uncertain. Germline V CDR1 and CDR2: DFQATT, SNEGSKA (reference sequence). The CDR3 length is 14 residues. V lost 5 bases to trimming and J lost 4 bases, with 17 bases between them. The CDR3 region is CSAPPPGGGTEAFF. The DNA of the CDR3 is TGCAGTGCTCCTCCCCCCGGAGGAGGCACTGAAGCTTTCTTT.

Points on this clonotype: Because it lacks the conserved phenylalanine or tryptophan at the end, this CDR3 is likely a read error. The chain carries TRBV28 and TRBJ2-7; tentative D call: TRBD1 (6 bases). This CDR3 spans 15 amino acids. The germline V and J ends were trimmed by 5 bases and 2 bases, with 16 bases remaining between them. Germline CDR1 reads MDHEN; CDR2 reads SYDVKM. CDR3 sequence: CASSLIANRAYEQYY. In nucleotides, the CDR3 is TGTGCCAGCAGTCTGATCGCTAACAGGGCCTACGAGCAGTACTAC.

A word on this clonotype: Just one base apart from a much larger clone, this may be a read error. CDR3 bases: TGCAGTGTTACTAGCGGGTTCTCAGATACGCAGTATTTT. Translating it yields CSVTSGFSDTQYF. The chain combines TRBV20-1 with TRBJ2-3, with 9 bases identical to TRBD2. Germline V lookup: CDR1 DFQATT, CDR2 SNEGSKA (reference sequence). This CDR3 has 13 residues. Trimming at V came to 7 bases and at J to 4 bases, leaving 6 bases not matched to a gene.

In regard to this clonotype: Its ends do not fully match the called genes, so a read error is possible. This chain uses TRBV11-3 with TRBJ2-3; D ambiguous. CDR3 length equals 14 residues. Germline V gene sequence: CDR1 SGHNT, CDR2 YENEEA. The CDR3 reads CAISFLSISDTQYF. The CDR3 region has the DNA TGTGCCATCAGCTTCTTGAGTATTTCAGATACGCAGTATTTT.

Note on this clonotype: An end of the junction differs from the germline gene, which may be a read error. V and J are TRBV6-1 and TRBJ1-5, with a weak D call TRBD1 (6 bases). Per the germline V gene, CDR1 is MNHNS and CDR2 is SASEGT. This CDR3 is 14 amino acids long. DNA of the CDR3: TGTGCCAACAGTGAAGGGACAATAACTCAGCCCCAGCATTTT. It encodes CANSEGTITQPQHF.

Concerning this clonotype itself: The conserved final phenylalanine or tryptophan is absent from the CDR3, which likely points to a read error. The CDR3 loop is CSAEGKNQETQYI. The CDR3 DNA sequence: TGTAGCGCGGAGGGGAAAAACCAAGAGACCCAGTACATC. This sequence joins TRBV29-1 and TRBJ2-5, with D perhaps TRBD2 (6 bases). This CDR3 has 13 amino acids. Germline V CDR1 and CDR2: SQVTM, ANQGSEA.

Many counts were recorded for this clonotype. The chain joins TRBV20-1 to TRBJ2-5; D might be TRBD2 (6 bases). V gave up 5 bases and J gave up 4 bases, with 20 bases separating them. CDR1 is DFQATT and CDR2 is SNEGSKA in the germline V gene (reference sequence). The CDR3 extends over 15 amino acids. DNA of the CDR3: TGCAGTGCTCAGGCCCTGGTGGGAGGCGGAGAGACCCAGTACTTC. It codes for CSAQALVGGGETQYF.

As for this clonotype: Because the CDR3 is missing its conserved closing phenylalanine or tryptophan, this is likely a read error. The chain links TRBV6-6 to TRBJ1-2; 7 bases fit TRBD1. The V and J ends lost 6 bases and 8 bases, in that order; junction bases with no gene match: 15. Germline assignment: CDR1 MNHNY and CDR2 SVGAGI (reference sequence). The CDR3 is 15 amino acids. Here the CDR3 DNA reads TGTGCCAGCAGCTCACGGGACAGAGGGGCGGGAGGCTACACCTCC. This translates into CASSSRDRGAGGYTS.

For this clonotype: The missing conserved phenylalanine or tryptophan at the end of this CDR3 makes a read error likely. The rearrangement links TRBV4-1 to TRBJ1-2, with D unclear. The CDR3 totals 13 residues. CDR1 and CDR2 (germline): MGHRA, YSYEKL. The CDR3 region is CANSKQATYGYTY. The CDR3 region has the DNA TGCGCCAACAGCAAGCAGGCTACCTATGGCTACACCTAC.

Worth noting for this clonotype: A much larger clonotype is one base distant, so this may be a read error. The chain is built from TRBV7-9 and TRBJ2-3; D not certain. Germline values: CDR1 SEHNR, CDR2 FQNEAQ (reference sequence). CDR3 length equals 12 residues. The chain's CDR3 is CTSKWERAPQYF. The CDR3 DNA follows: TGTACCAGCAAGTGGGAAAGAGCACCGCAGTATTTT.

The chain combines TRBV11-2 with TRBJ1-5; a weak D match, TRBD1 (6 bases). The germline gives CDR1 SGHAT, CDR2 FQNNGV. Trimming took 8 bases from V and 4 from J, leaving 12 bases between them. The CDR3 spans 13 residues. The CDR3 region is CASGSGVNQPQHF. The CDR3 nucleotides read TGTGCCAGCGGCTCAGGGGTTAATCAGCCCCAGCATTTT.

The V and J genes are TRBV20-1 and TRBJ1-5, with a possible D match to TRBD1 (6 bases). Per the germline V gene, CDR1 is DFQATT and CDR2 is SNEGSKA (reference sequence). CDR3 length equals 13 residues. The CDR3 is CNDRQVMGQPQHF. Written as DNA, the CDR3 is TGCAATGATAGACAGGTGATGGGTCAGCCCCAGCATTTT.

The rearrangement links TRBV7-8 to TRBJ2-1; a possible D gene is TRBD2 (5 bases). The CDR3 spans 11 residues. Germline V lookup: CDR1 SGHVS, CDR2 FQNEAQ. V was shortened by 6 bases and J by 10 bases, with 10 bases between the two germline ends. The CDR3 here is CASSLEVEQFF. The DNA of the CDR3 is TGTGCCAGCAGTTTGGAGGTGGAGCAGTTCTTC.

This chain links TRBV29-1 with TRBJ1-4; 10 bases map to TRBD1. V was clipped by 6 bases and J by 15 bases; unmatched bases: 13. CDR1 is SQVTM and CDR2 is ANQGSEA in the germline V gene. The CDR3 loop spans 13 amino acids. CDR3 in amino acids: CSVLGQGEEILFF. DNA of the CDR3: TGCAGCGTACTCGGACAGGGGGAAGAAATATTGTTTTTT. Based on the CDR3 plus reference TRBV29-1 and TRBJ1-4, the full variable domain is SAVISQKPSRDICQRGTSLTIQCQVDSQVTMMFWYRQQPGQSLTLIATANQGSEATYESGFVIDKFPISRPNLTFSTLTVSNMSPEDSSIYLCSVLGQGEEILFFGSGTQLSVL.

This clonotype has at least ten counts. The CDR3 coding sequence is TGTGCCAGCAGCTTAGGGACTGGGACTGTTGAAAAACTGTTTTTT. It encodes CASSLGTGTVEKLFF. J is TRBJ1-4 and V is TRBV5-6; D may be TRBD1 (5 bases). V was pared by 2 bases and J by 7 bases, with 15 bases between. The CDR3 spans 15 residues. The germline gives CDR1 SGHDT, CDR2 YYEEEE.

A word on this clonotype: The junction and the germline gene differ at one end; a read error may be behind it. CDR3 sequence: CASTLVGYNEHFF. In nucleotides, the CDR3 is TGTGCCAGTACTCTAGTGGGGTACAATGAGCATTTCTTC. This chain joins TRBV19 and TRBJ2-1; D is uncertain. The CDR3 contains 13 residues. Germline CDR1 reads LNHDA; CDR2 reads SQIVND (reference sequence).